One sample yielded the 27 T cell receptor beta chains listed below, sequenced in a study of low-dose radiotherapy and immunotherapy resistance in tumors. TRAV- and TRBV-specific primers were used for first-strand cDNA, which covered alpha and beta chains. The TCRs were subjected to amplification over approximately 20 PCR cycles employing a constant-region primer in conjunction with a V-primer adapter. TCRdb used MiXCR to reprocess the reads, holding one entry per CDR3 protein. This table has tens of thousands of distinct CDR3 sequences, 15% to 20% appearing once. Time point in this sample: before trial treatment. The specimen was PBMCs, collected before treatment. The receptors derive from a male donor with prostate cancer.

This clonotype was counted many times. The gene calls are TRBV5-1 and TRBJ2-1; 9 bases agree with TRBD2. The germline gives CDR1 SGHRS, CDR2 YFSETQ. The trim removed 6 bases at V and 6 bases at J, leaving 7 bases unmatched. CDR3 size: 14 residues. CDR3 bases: TGCGCCAGCACTGCGCGGGGGGGGATCAATGAGCAGTTCTTC. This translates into CASTARGGINEQFF.

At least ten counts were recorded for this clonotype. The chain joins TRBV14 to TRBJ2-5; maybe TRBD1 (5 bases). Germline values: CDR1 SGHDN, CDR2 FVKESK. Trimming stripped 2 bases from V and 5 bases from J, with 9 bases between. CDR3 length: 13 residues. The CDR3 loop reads CASSQWQGETQYF. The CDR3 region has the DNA TGTGCCAGCAGCCAATGGCAGGGCGAGACCCAGTACTTC.

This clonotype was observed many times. CDR3 in amino acids: CASSRPGTLNEKLFF. Written as DNA, the CDR3 is TGTGCCAGCAGTCGGCCGGGGACATTGAATGAAAAACTGTTTTTT. The rearrangement joins TRBV6-6 to TRBJ1-4, with D tentatively TRBD1 (6 bases). Germline CDR1 and CDR2: MNHNY and SVGAGI (reference sequence). V gave up 5 bases and J gave up 5 bases, with 15 bases separating them. The CDR3 is made up of 15 amino acids.

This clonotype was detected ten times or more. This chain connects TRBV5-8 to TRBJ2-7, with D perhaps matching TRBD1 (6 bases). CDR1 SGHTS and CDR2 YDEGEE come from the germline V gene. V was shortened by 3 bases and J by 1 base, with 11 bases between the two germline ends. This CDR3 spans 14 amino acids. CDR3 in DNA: TGTGCCAGCAGCTGGTCGGACAGTTCCTACGAGCAGTACTTC. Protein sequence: CASSWSDSSYEQYF.

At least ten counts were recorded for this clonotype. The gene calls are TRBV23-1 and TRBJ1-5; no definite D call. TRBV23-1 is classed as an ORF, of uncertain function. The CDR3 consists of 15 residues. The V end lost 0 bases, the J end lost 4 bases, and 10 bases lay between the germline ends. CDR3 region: CASSQSWAENQPQHF. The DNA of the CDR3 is TGCGCCAGCAGTCAATCGTGGGCCGAGAATCAGCCCCAGCATTTT.

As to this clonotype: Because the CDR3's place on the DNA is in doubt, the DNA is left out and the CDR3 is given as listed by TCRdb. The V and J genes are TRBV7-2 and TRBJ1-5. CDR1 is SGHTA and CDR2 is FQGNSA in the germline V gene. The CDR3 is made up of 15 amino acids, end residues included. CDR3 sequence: CASSLTDGNQPQHFF.

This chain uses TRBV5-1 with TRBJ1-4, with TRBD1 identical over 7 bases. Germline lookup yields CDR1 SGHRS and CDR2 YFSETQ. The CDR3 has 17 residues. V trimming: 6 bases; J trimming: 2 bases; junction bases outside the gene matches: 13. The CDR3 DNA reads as TGCGCCAGCACCCACCTCCCAGGGGGGGTGACTAATGAAAAACTGTTTTTT. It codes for CASTHLPGGVTNEKLFF.

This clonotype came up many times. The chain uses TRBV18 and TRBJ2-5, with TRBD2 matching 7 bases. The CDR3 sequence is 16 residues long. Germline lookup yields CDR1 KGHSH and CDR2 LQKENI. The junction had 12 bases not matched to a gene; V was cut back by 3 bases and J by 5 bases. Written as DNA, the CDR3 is TGTGCCAGCTCACCCTCCTCTAGTCCAGCGGGGGAGACCCAGTACTTC. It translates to CASSPSSSPAGETQYF.

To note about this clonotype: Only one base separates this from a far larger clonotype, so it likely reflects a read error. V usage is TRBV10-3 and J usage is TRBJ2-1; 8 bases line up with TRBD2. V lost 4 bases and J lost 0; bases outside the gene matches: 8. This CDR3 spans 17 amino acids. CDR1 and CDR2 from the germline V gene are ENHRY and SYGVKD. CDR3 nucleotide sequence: TGTGCCATCAGTGGCTCCGGGGGGGGGAGCTCCTACAATGAGCAGTTCTTC. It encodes CAISGSGGGSSYNEQFF.

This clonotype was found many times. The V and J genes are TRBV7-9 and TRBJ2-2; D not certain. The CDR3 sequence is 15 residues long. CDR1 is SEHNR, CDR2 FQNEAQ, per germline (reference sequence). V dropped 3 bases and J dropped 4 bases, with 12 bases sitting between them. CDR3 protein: CASSFIGFGTGELFF. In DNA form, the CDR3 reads TGTGCCAGCAGCTTCATAGGGTTCGGCACCGGGGAGCTGTTTTTT.

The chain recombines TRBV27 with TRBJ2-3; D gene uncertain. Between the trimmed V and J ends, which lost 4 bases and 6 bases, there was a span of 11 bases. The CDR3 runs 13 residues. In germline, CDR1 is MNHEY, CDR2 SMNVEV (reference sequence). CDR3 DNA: TGTGCCAGCAGTTCCCGTCCGGCGGATACGCAGTATTTT. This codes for CASSSRPADTQYF.

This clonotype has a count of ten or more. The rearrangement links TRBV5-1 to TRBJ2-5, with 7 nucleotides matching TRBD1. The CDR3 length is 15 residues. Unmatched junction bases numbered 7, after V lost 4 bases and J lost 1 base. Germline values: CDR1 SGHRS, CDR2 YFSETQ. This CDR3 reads CASSLGTDAQETQYF. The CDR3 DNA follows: TGCGCCAGCAGCCTTGGGACAGACGCCCAAGAGACCCAGTACTTC.

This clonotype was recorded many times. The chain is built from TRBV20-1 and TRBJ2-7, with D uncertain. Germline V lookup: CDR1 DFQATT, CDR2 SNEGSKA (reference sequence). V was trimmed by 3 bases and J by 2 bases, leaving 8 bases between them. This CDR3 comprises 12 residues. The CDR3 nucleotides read TGCAGTGCTAGTAGCAGTACCTACGAGCAGTACTTC. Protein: CSASSSTYEQYF.

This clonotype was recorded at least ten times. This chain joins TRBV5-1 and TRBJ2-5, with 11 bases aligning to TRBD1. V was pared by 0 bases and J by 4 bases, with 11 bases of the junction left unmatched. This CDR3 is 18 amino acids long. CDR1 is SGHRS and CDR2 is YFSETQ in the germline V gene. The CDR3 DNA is TGCGCCAGCAGCTTGGGGCCCCCGGACAGGGGGCCGGGAGAGACCCAGTACTTC. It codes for CASSLGPPDRGPGETQYF. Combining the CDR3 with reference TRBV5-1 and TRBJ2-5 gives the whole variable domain KAGVTQTPRYLIKTRGQQVTLSCSPISGHRSVSWYQQTPGQGLQFLFEYFSETQRNKGNFPGRFSGRQFSNSRSEMNVSTLELGDSALYLCASSLGPPDRGPGETQYFGPGTRLLVL.

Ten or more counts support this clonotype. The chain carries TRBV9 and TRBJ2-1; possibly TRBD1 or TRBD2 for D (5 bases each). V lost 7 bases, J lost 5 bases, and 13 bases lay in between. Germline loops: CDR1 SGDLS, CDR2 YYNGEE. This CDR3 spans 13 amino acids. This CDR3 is CASQGPPDNEQFF. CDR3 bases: TGTGCCAGCCAGGGACCTCCCGACAATGAGCAGTTCTTC. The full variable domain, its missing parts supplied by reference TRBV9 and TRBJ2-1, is DSGVTQTPKHLITATGQRVTLRCSPRSGDLSVYWYQQSLDQGLQFLIQYYNGEERAKGNILERFSAQQFPDLHSELNLSSLELGDSALYFCASQGPPDNEQFFGPGTRLTVL.

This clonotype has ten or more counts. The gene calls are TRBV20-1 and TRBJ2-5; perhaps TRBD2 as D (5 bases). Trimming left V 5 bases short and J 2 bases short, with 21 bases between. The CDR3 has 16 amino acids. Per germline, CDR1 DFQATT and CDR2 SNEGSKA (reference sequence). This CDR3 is CSALPAEKDWQETQYF. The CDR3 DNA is TGCAGTGCTCTCCCTGCCGAAAAGGACTGGCAAGAGACCCAGTACTTC.

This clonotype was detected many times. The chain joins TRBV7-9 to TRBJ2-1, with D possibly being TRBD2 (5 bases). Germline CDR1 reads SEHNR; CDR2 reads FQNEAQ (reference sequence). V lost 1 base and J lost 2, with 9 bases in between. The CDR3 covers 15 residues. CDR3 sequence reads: CASSLVPGTYNEQFF. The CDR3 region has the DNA TGTGCCAGCAGCTTAGTTCCCGGGACCTACAATGAGCAGTTCTTC.

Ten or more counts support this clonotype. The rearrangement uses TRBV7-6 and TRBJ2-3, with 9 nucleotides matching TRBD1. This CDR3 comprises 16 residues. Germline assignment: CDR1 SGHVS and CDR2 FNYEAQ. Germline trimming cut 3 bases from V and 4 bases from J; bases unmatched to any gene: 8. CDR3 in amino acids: CASSFSPGTGSDTQYF. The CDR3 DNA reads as TGTGCCAGCAGCTTTTCTCCCGGGACAGGGTCAGATACGCAGTATTTT.

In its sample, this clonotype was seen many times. In DNA, the CDR3 is TGTGCCAGCAGCCATTACTACGAGCAGTACTTC. Amino acids: CASSHYYEQYF. The chain is built from TRBV3-1 and TRBJ2-7; D is unclear. V lost 3 bases to trimming and J lost 3 bases, with 3 bases between them. The germline gives CDR1 LGHDT, CDR2 YNNKEL (reference sequence). CDR3 length: 11 residues.

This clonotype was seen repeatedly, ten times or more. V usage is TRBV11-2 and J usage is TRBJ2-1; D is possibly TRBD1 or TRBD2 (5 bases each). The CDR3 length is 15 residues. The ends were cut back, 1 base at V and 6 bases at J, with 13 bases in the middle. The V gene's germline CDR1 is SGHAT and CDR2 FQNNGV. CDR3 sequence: CASSLAGTKFNEQFF. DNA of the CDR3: TGTGCCAGCAGCTTAGCCGGGACGAAATTCAATGAGCAGTTCTTC.

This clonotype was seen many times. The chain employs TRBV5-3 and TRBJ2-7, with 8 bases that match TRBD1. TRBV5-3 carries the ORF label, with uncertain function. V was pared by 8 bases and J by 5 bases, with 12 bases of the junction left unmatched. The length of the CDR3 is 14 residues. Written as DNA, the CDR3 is TGTGCCAGCAGCGCCGTGACAGGGGTTAACGAGCAGTACTTC. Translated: CASSAVTGVNEQYF.

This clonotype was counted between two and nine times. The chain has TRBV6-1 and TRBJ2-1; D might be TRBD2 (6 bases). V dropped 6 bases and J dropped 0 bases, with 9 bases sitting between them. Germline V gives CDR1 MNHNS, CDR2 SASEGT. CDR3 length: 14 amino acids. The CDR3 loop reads CASSPSDSYNEQFF. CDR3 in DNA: TGTGCCAGCAGCCCTAGCGACTCCTACAATGAGCAGTTCTTC.

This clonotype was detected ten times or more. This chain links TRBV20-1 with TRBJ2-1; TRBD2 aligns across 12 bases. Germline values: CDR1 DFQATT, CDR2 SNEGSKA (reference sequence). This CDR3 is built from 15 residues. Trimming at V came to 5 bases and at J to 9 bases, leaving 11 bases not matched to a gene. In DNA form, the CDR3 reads TGCAGTGCTCAGAGGCTAGCGGGGGGGCTGGGTGAGCAGTTCTTC. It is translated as CSAQRLAGGLGEQFF.

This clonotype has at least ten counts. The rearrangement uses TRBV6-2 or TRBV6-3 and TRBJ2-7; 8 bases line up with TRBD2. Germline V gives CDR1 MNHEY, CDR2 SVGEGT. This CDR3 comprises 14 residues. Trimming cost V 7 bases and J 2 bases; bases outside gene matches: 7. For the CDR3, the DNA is TGTGCCAGCACCGGGACTAGTCTCGCCTACGAGCAGTACTTC. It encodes CASTGTSLAYEQYF.

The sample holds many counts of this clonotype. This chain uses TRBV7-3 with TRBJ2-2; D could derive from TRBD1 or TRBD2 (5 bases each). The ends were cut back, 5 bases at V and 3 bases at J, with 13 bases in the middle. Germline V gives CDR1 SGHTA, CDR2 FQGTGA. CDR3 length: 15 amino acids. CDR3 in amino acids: CASSSRLGDTGELFF. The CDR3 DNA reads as TGTGCCAGCAGCAGCCGGTTGGGGGACACCGGGGAGCTGTTTTTT.

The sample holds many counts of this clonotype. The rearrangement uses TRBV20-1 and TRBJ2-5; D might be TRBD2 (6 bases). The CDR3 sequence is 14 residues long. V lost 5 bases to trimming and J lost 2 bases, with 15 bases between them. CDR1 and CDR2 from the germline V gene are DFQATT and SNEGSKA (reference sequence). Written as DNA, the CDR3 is TGCAGTGCTTATTCCCCCGGGGGACAAGAGACCCAGTACTTC. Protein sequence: CSAYSPGGQETQYF.

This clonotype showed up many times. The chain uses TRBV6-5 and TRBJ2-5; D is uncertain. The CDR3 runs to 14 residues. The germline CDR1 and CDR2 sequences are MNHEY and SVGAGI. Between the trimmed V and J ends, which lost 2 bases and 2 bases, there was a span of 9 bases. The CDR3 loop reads CASSYKGPQETQYF. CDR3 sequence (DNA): TGTGCCAGCAGTTACAAAGGCCCGCAAGAGACCCAGTACTTC.